Below are 7 T cell receptor beta chains sequenced from a single sample in a study of blood T cell repertoires in COVID-19. Clones were read by immunoSEQ multiplex PCR, and TCRdb kept only the in-frame ones, dropping some. This table holds around 300,000 clones, roughly 90% found once. The sequenced material came from peripheral blood. These receptors came from a middle-aged woman who had recovered from COVID-19.

The chain employs TRBV7-2 and TRBJ1-1; 10 nucleotides agree with TRBD1. The CDR3 sequence is 13 residues long. V shed 5 bases and J 11 bases; nucleotides not matched to a gene: 8. The germline V gene has CDR1 SGHTA and CDR2 FQGNSA. The CDR3 coding sequence is TGTGCCAGCAGCCCAGACAGGGGGCGGGGGGCTTTCTTT. It codes for CASSPDRGRGAFF.

V is TRBV3-1 (or the pseudogene TRBV3-2) and J is TRBJ2-3; TRBD2 matches 8 bases. The CDR3 runs 15 residues. Germline V gives CDR1 LGHDT, CDR2 YNNKEL (reference sequence). Trimming cost V 3 bases and J 2 bases; bases outside gene matches: 4. CDR3 nucleotides: TGTGCCAGCAGCCAGTTAGCGGGGTCCACAGATACGCAGTATTTT. Its protein product is CASSQLAGSTDTQYF.

The chain recombines TRBV28 with TRBJ1-5; D is unclear. The V gene lost 6 bases and the J gene lost 14 bases, with 17 bases spanning the gap. The CDR3 has 12 residues. Germline CDR1 and CDR2: MDHEN and SYDVKM. CDR3 nucleotide sequence: TGTGCCAGCAGCCCCGACACTGCCCCCGAGCATTTT. Translating gives CASSPDTAPEHF.

The genes are TRBV4-1 and TRBJ2-7, with 8 bases that match TRBD2. Germline V gene lookup returns CDR1 MGHRA and CDR2 YSYEKL. CDR3 size: 15 residues. V was pared by 3 bases and J by 4 bases, with 8 bases of the junction left unmatched. The CDR3 nucleotides are TGCGCCAGCAGCCAGAGCGGGAGTGGGGGATACGAGCAGTACTTC. It is translated as CASSQSGSGGYEQYF.

J is TRBJ1-1 and V is TRBV7-2, with D possibly TRBD1 on 5 matching bases. The V gene's germline CDR1 is SGHTA and CDR2 FQGNSA. Deletions cut 1 base from V and 1 base from J, with 19 bases between. This CDR3 has 18 residues. CDR3 DNA sequence: TGTGCCAGCAGCTTAGGGGGACTTCGGATGGGGCAGAACACTGAAGCTTTCTTT. Translated: CASSLGGLRMGQNTEAFF.

This clone has only one observation. The genes are TRBV5-1 and TRBJ2-5; maybe TRBD2 (6 bases). Germline values: CDR1 SGHRS, CDR2 YFSETQ. V lost 5 bases, J lost 1 base, and 12 bases lay in between. CDR3 size: 14 residues. The CDR3 is CASRMGTPQETQYF. In DNA form, the CDR3 reads TGCGCCAGCAGAATGGGGACTCCCCAAGAGACCCAGTACTTC.

The chain combines TRBV28 with TRBJ2-3, with D possibly being TRBD1 (6 bases). V shed 8 bases and J shed 1 base, with 13 bases lying between them. The CDR3 is 14 residues long. Germline assignment: CDR1 MDHEN and CDR2 SYDVKM. In nucleotides, the CDR3 is TGTGCCAGCGGCGGACAGAGAGGCACAGATACGCAGTATTTT. This sequence encodes CASGGQRGTDTQYF. Full variable domain (remainder filled in from reference TRBV28 and TRBJ2-3): DVKVTQSSRYLVKRTGEKVFLECVQDMDHENMFWYRQDPGLGLRLIYFSYDVKMKEKGDIPEGYSVSREKKERFSLILESASTNQTSMYLCASGGQRGTDTQYFGPGTRLTVL.